The present T cell receptor beta chain was sequenced within a study of T-cell memory formation after mild COVID-19. Across the whole study: TCR clusters showed largely donor specificity.

As concerns this clonotype: As yet, its antigen is unknown.

TCRdb recomputed calls from the 5' RACE reads with MiXCR, one row per CDR3 protein. The table lists fewer than 700,000 distinct CDR3 sequences, approximately 21% of them singletons. Points from the study as a whole: Researchers found some responding clones in pre-infection memory, a sign that cross-reactive memory joined. Second-wave clones reaching peak frequency on day 37 lacked confirmed SARS-CoV-2 specificity.

The germline V and J ends were trimmed by 6 bases and 7 bases, with 16 bases remaining between them. The CDR3 extends over 14 amino acids. The chain carries TRBV12-3 or TRBV12-4 and TRBJ2-4, with D possibly being TRBD1 (5 bases). The receptor's source is an adult woman who had mild COVID-19 (a few samples of this study predate the infection). Cell type and time point are not known. Sequenced: PBMCs or a T cell subset sorted from them (not recorded which). DNA of the CDR3: TGTGCCAGCAGCCTGGAAGGGGATTGGAACATTCAGTACTTC. Translation: CASSLEGDWNIQYF.